A single sample is the source of the 30 T cell receptor beta chains below, sequenced in a study of T cell responses to AZD1222 COVID-19 vaccine. TCRdb's table, derived via immunoSEQ multiplex PCR, lists solely in-frame clones and lacks some. Of 150,000 to 200,000 clones listed, around 93% were seen once; the top ten hold roughly 9.2%. The sample here was peripheral blood, taken on day 0 of AZD1222 vaccination. All receptors come from an adult in good health.

The chain combines TRBV7-2 with TRBJ2-1; no definite D call. Trimming cost V 5 bases and J 8 bases, with 10 bases left between them. Germline lookup yields CDR1 SGHTA and CDR2 FQGNSA. The CDR3 has 12 amino acids. CDR3 DNA: TGTGCCAGCAGCCAGACCCGGGATGAGCAGTTCTTC. This sequence encodes CASSQTRDEQFF.

The chain joins TRBV3-1 (or the pseudogene TRBV3-2) to TRBJ2-7, with no clear D. This CDR3 is built from 14 residues. Trimming left V 3 bases short and J 2 bases short, with 11 bases between. In germline, CDR1 is LGHDT, CDR2 YNNKEL (reference sequence). As DNA, the CDR3 is TGTGCCAGCAGCCAGTTAGGTGCCCCCTACGAGCAGTACTTC. Amino acid sequence: CASSQLGAPYEQYF.

V and J are TRBV5-1 and TRBJ2-2, with D maybe TRBD1 (5 bases). The CDR3 extends over 15 amino acids. The ends were cut back, 0 bases at V and 4 bases at J, with 10 bases in the middle. Germline V gene data show CDR1 as SGHRS and CDR2 as YFSETQ. CDR3 loop: CASSLGRAVTGELFF. The CDR3 DNA reads as TGCGCCAGCAGCTTGGGCAGGGCGGTCACCGGGGAGCTGTTTTTT.

This rearrangement joins TRBV25-1 to TRBJ1-1; 7 nucleotides line up with TRBD1. The CDR3 extends over 14 amino acids. The V and J ends lost 7 bases and 1 base, in that order; junction bases with no gene match: 6. Germline V gene lookup returns CDR1 MGHDK and CDR2 SYGVNS. CDR3 loop: CASNRQGRNTEAFF. CDR3 nucleotides: TGTGCCAGCAACCGACAGGGAAGGAACACTGAAGCTTTCTTT.

The V and J genes are TRBV28 and TRBJ1-4; 11 bases match TRBD1. The CDR3 totals 16 residues. Unmatched junction bases numbered 3, after V lost 3 bases and J lost 3 bases. CDR1 is MDHEN, CDR2 SYDVKM, per germline. CDR3 bases: TGTGCCAGCAGTTTTGGACAGGGGGCGGCTAATGAAAAACTGTTTTTT. It encodes CASSFGQGAANEKLFF.

The V call is TRBV28, the J call TRBJ1-5, with 7 bases matching TRBD1. Germline CDR1 is MDHEN and CDR2 is SYDVKM. CDR3 length equals 14 residues. J gave up 3 bases and V 6 bases, and 5 bases lay outside the gene matches. The CDR3 loop reads CASSPQGVNQPQHF. In DNA, the CDR3 is TGTGCCAGCAGCCCTCAGGGGGTCAATCAGCCCCAGCATTTT.

As for this clone: At one of its ends the junction is not consistent with the germline gene, which may arise from a read error. The chain has TRBV7-9 and TRBJ1-3, with 10 bases identical to TRBD1. The germline V gene has CDR1 SEHNR and CDR2 FQNEAQ (reference sequence). The CDR3 length is 13 residues. The CDR3 sequence: CASSLGDNRDRGF. The DNA of the CDR3 is TGTGCCAGCAGCTTAGGAGATAACCGGGACAGGGGTTTT.

This rearrangement joins TRBV21-1 to TRBJ1-5; the D segment call TRBD1 is taken from the table without a DNA check. TRBV21-1 is a pseudogene segment. This CDR3 is 13 amino acids long. For the CDR3, the DNA is TGTGCCAGCAGCGGCAGGAGCAATCAGCCCCAGCATTTT. Residues: CASSGRSNQPQHF.

The genes are TRBV28 and TRBJ2-1; D call uncertain. V lost 3 bases and J 6 bases, leaving 12 bases between the germline ends. Germline V CDR1 and CDR2: MDHEN, SYDVKM. There are 14 residues in the CDR3. CDR3 in DNA: TGTGCCAGCAGTTTGACCCCCCCGGGCAATGAGCAGTTCTTC. It specifies CASSLTPPGNEQFF.

The chain carries TRBV7-2 and TRBJ2-5; D might be TRBD1 or TRBD2, each matching 5 bases. V lost 1 base and J 13 bases, leaving 16 bases between the germline ends. CDR1 is SGHTA, CDR2 FQGNSA, per germline. The CDR3 totals 13 residues. The CDR3 nucleotides read TGTGCCAGCAGCTTAGAAATTCTGGGACGACCGTACTTC. As protein: CASSLEILGRPYF.

The genes are TRBV2 and TRBJ2-7; D may be TRBD2 (5 bases). V was cut by 7 bases and J by 5 bases, with 15 bases left in between. CDR1 SNHLY and CDR2 FYNNEI come from the germline V gene. The CDR3 has 13 residues. The CDR3 coding sequence is TGTGCCAGCATGACATCCGGAGGAGACGAGCAGTACTTC. Translation gives CASMTSGGDEQYF.

The genes are TRBV7-9 and TRBJ2-6, with 9 bases fitting TRBD1. Germline V gene sequence: CDR1 SEHNR, CDR2 FQNEAQ (reference sequence). This CDR3 has 15 amino acids. Trimming removed 6 bases from V and 1 base from J; junction bases left unmatched: 1. CDR3 bases: TGTGCCAGCAGGGACAGGGGTTCTGGGGCCAACGTCCTGACTTTC. It encodes CASRDRGSGANVLTF.

This chain uses TRBV4-1 with TRBJ2-7; maybe TRBD2 (5 bases). The CDR3 extends over 15 amino acids. Trimming took 0 bases from V and 1 from J, leaving 10 bases between them. Germline assignment: CDR1 MGHRA and CDR2 YSYEKL. CDR3 bases: TGCGCCAGCAGCCAAGAATCTAGCTTATCCTACGAGCAGTACTTC. This gives the protein CASSQESSLSYEQYF.

V usage is TRBV28 and J usage is TRBJ1-2; 8 bases line up with TRBD1. This CDR3 comprises 17 residues. Germline V CDR1 and CDR2: MDHEN, SYDVKM. The trim removed 5 bases at V and 4 bases at J, leaving 15 bases unmatched. The CDR3 region has the DNA TGTGCCAGCAGTACCGGACAGGGCGTCTGGAAAGGCTATGGCTACACCTTC. The encoded protein is CASSTGQGVWKGYGYTF.

This rearrangement joins TRBV19 to TRBJ2-5, with no clear D. This CDR3 is built from 13 residues. V lost 5 bases to trimming and J lost 2 bases, with 9 bases between them. Germline loops: CDR1 LNHDA, CDR2 SQIVND (reference sequence). The chain's CDR3 is CASSSVGQETQYF. CDR3 sequence (DNA): TGTGCCAGTAGTTCGGTCGGTCAAGAGACCCAGTACTTC.

This CDR3 is CAWSVGGGGPYEQYF. CDR3 DNA sequence: TGTGCCTGGAGTGTAGGAGGGGGGGGGCCCTACGAGCAGTACTTC. The chain uses TRBV30 and TRBJ2-7; possible D gene TRBD2, 7 bases. Trimming pared 0 bases from V and 2 bases from J, leaving 14 bases between. CDR1 GTSNPN and CDR2 SVGIG come from the germline V gene (reference sequence). CDR3 length equals 15 residues.

The V and J genes are TRBV3-1 (or the pseudogene TRBV3-2) and TRBJ2-5; maybe TRBD2 (5 bases). Trimming took 1 base from V and 1 from J, leaving 7 bases between them. The CDR3 consists of 14 residues. CDR1 and CDR2 from the germline V gene are LGHDT and YNNKEL (reference sequence). CDR3 nucleotides: TGTGCCAGCAGCCAAGCGGGGTCCCAAGAGACCCAGTACTTC. Amino acids: CASSQAGSQETQYF.

The chain combines TRBV2 with TRBJ2-7; TRBD2 is a possible D gene (5 bases). The CDR3 spans 13 residues. Germline V lookup: CDR1 SNHLY, CDR2 FYNNEI. The V end lost 3 bases, the J end lost 3 bases, and 9 bases lay between the germline ends. In nucleotides, the CDR3 is TGTGCCAGCAGTGACACAGCGGACTACGAGCAGTACTTC. It is translated as CASSDTADYEQYF.

The CDR3 sequence is CASSQREATYNEQFF. The CDR3 DNA follows: TGTGCCAGCAGTCAGCGGGAGGCCACCTACAATGAGCAGTTCTTC. The chain has TRBV2 and TRBJ2-1; 9 positions match TRBD2. Germline V gene data show CDR1 as SNHLY and CDR2 as FYNNEI. V dropped 5 bases and J dropped 2; count of bases not matched to a gene: 4. The CDR3 runs 15 residues.

This chain connects TRBV11-2 to TRBJ2-3; D gene uncertain. Germline V gives CDR1 SGHAT, CDR2 FQNNGV. This CDR3 contains 15 residues. V was shortened by 6 bases and J by 4 bases, with 17 bases between the two germline ends. CDR3 sequence reads: CASSLHSAVADTQYF. The CDR3, as DNA: TGTGCCAGCAGTCTTCATTCTGCAGTTGCAGATACGCAGTATTTT.

CDR3 amino acids: CAISERGDGELFF. The CDR3 DNA reads TGTGCCATCAGTGAGCGGGGGGACGGGGAGCTGTTTTTT. The chain uses TRBV10-3 and TRBJ2-2, with 7 bases matching TRBD2. This CDR3 is built from 13 residues. V lost 2 bases to trimming and J lost 7 bases; unmatched junction nucleotides: 1. Germline CDR1 and CDR2: ENHRY and SYGVKD.

The V gene is TRBV18, the J gene TRBJ1-3, with D maybe TRBD1 (6 bases). V gave up 2 bases and J gave up 2 bases, with 7 bases separating them. This CDR3 has 14 amino acids. The germline V gene encodes CDR1 KGHSH and CDR2 LQKENI. CDR3 protein: CASSPKGAGNTIYF. The CDR3 bases are TGTGCCAGCTCACCAAAGGGGGCTGGAAACACCATATATTTT.

The chain recombines TRBV5-4 with TRBJ2-1; the D call may be TRBD1 or TRBD2 (5 bases each). The CDR3 has 12 residues. V lost 6 bases, J lost 10 bases, and 14 bases lay in between. Per germline, CDR1 SGHNT and CDR2 YYREEE (reference sequence). The CDR3 loop reads CASTRDGVEQFF. DNA of the CDR3: TGTGCCAGCACCCGGGACGGGGTCGAGCAGTTCTTC.

The chain combines TRBV5-6 with TRBJ1-1; D gene unclear. Trimming removed 4 bases at V and 0 bases at J, with 4 bases between. This CDR3 has 12 amino acids. From germline, CDR1 is SGHDT and CDR2 YYEEEE. The CDR3 region has the DNA TGTGCCAGCAGCCTGATGAACACTGAAGCTTTCTTT. This translates into CASSLMNTEAFF.

The chain uses TRBV4-1 and TRBJ1-1, with D uncertain. There are 13 residues in the CDR3. Trimming took 1 base from V and 11 from J, leaving 14 bases between them. CDR1 and CDR2 (germline): MGHRA, YSYEKL. The CDR3 here is CASSQAMASAAFF. The CDR3 DNA sequence: TGCGCCAGCAGCCAAGCGATGGCATCGGCCGCTTTCTTT.

The V call is TRBV3-1 (or the pseudogene TRBV3-2), the J call TRBJ2-1, with D unresolved. Germline V gene sequence: CDR1 LGHDT, CDR2 YNNKEL (reference sequence). Trimming removed 4 bases from V and 8 bases from J, with 6 bases in between. The CDR3 spans 11 residues. In DNA form, the CDR3 reads TGTGCCAGCAGCCGGGCCCATGAGCAGTTCTTC. Translating it yields CASSRAHEQFF.

The gene calls are TRBV27 and TRBJ1-5; D remains ambiguous. Germline-derived CDR1 and CDR2 are MNHEY and SMNVEV (reference sequence). V lost 0 bases to trimming and J lost 6 bases, with 9 bases between them. There are 14 residues in the CDR3. The CDR3: CASSLSPGSQPQHF. CDR3 in DNA: TGTGCCAGCAGTTTATCACCGGGGAGTCAGCCCCAGCATTTT.

The chain links TRBV5-1 to TRBJ1-4; TRBD1 aligns across 7 bases. Germline assignment: CDR1 SGHRS and CDR2 YFSETQ. The CDR3 consists of 14 residues. Losses at the gene ends were 1 base for V and 4 bases for J; bases not matched to a gene: 1. CDR3 coding DNA: TGCGCCAGCAGCTTGACAGGGGTTAATGAAAAACTGTTTTTT. Its protein product is CASSLTGVNEKLFF.

This chain uses TRBV2 with TRBJ2-5, with unresolved D. There are 11 residues in the CDR3. V was cut by 5 bases and J by 4 bases, with 5 bases left in between. The germline CDR1 and CDR2 sequences are SNHLY and FYNNEI. The CDR3 DNA follows: TGTGCCAGCAGTATCATAGAGACCCAGTACTTC. Translation gives CASSIIETQYF.

The gene calls are TRBV12-2 and TRBJ1-1. TRBV12-2 has pseudogene status. The CDR3 loop spans 15 amino acids. CDR3: CASRLASMGNTEAFF. The CDR3 region has the DNA TGTGCAAGTCGCTTAGCATCGATGGGGAACACTGAAGCTTTCTTT.